A single sample gave rise to the 14 T cell receptor beta chains below, sequenced in a study of cytomegalovirus exposure and HLA in healthy donors. With 60 Vbeta and 13 Jbeta primers, the PCR was carried out. Profiled with immunoSEQ multiplex PCR; TCRdb holds only in-frame clones, not every one. This sample yields tens of thousands of clones, of which roughly 90% are seen a single time; roughly 10% belongs to the top ten. Sequencing was done on a sample of PBMCs. These receptors all come from a woman in her thirties or forties in good health and CMV-seropositive.

The chain links TRBV5-8 to TRBJ1-5; no clear D gene. Germline V gene lookup returns CDR1 SGHTS and CDR2 YDEGEE. Trimming removed 6 bases at V and 7 bases at J, with 11 bases between. The CDR3 is 12 amino acids. The DNA for the CDR3 is TGTGCCAGCACCCTTCCTCCCCAGCCCCAGCATTTT. It specifies CASTLPPQPQHF.

The chain joins TRBV5-4 to TRBJ1-1; 9 bases agree with TRBD1. The V and J ends lost 2 bases and 4 bases, in that order; junction bases with no gene match: 9. The CDR3 is 16 amino acids. CDR1 is SGHNT and CDR2 is YYREEE in the germline V gene (reference sequence). In DNA, the CDR3 is TGTGCCAGCAGCTTTTTGGACAGGGGAGGTCTCACTGAAGCTTTCTTT. This codes for CASSFLDRGGLTEAFF. Full variable domain (rest looked up from reference TRBV5-4 and TRBJ1-1): ETGVTQSPTHLIKTRGQQVTLRCSSQSGHNTVSWYQQALGQGPQFIFQYYREEENGRGNFPPRFSGLQFPNYSSELNVNALELDDSALYLCASSFLDRGGLTEAFFGQGTRLTVV.

This clone has just one count. The genes are TRBV28 and TRBJ1-4, with 8 bases fitting TRBD1. Germline CDR1 reads MDHEN; CDR2 reads SYDVKM. This CDR3 is built from 15 residues. After removal of 2 bases from V and 8 bases from J, the junction contained 7 bases not matched to a gene. The CDR3 sequence: CASSLSTGGWEKLFF. The CDR3 DNA follows: TGTGCCAGCAGTTTAAGCACAGGGGGGTGGGAAAAACTGTTTTTT.

V is TRBV6-1 and J is TRBJ2-7; 8 bases are a match to TRBD2. The CDR3 extends over 15 amino acids. Germline V gives CDR1 MNHNS, CDR2 SASEGT. Trimming at V came to 4 bases and at J to 4 bases, leaving 9 bases not matched to a gene. CDR3 amino acids: CASSVPLAEFYEQYF. CDR3 DNA sequence: TGTGCCAGCAGTGTGCCACTAGCGGAATTTTACGAGCAGTACTTC.

CDR3 coding DNA: TGTGCCAGCAGCTTAGACGACAGGGAGAGTCAGCCCCAGCATTTT. This codes for CASSLDDRESQPQHF. The chain recombines TRBV7-6 with TRBJ1-5; TRBD1 matches at 7 bases. CDR1 and CDR2 (germline): SGHVS, FNYEAQ. V lost 1 base, J lost 6 bases, and 6 bases stayed unmatched. This CDR3 has 15 residues.

The chain has TRBV27 and TRBJ2-3; D is perhaps TRBD2 (7 bases). Between the trimmed V and J ends, which lost 3 bases and 4 bases, there was a span of 11 bases. The CDR3 is 14 amino acids. The germline gives CDR1 MNHEY, CDR2 SMNVEV (reference sequence). Here the CDR3 DNA reads TGTGCCAGCAGTTTGGGGGGGGCAGCAGATACGCAGTATTTT. This gives the protein CASSLGGAADTQYF.

This sequence joins TRBV5-1 and TRBJ2-7; a possible D gene is TRBD1 (6 bases). CDR1 and CDR2 (germline): SGHRS, YFSETQ. V was pared by 3 bases and J by 0 bases, with 16 bases between. The CDR3 sequence is 16 residues long. Here the CDR3 reads CASSWGQGLDSYEQYF. The CDR3 region has the DNA TGCGCCAGCAGCTGGGGGCAGGGGCTTGACTCCTACGAGCAGTACTTC.

The chain has TRBV30 and TRBJ1-4, with D perhaps matching TRBD1 (6 bases). Germline-derived CDR1 and CDR2 are GTSNPN and SVGIG (reference sequence). The CDR3 sequence is 15 residues long. Trimming took 8 bases from V and 0 from J, leaving 16 bases between them. CDR3 DNA: TGTGCCCGAGGGGGTCCCATCCCAACTAATGAAAAACTGTTTTTT. Protein product: CARGGPIPTNEKLFF.

The J gene is TRBJ1-5, the V gene TRBV18, with 8 bases identical to TRBD1. Per germline, CDR1 KGHSH and CDR2 LQKENI. CDR3 length: 15 amino acids. Germline trimming cut 1 base from V and 6 bases from J; bases unmatched to any gene: 5. The CDR3 region is CASSPLATGGQPQHF. In DNA form, the CDR3 reads TGTGCCAGCTCACCACTGGCTACAGGGGGTCAGCCCCAGCATTTT.

This chain uses TRBV11-2 with TRBJ1-2; 7 bases line up with TRBD1. With V trimmed by 4 bases and J by 4 bases, 6 bases remained unmatched. The CDR3 is made up of 14 amino acids. CDR1 is SGHAT and CDR2 is FQNNGV in the germline V gene. DNA for the CDR3: TGTGCCAGCAGCTCCAGACAGGGTGGCTATGGCTACACCTTC. Amino acid sequence: CASSSRQGGYGYTF.

The chain has TRBV19 and TRBJ2-3, with 8 bases lining up with TRBD2. The CDR3 runs 16 residues. The V segment lost 6 bases and the J segment 0 bases; nucleotides outside the gene matches: 8. The V gene's germline CDR1 is LNHDA and CDR2 SQIVND (reference sequence). This CDR3 is CASSHVAGKSTDTQYF. In DNA, the CDR3 is TGTGCCAGTAGCCATGTAGCGGGGAAGAGCACAGATACGCAGTATTTT.

This sequence joins TRBV7-8 and TRBJ1-5; D remains unclear. V gave up 1 base and J gave up 3 bases, with 16 bases separating them. The CDR3 has 17 amino acids. CDR1 and CDR2 from the germline V gene are SGHVS and FQNEAQ. CDR3 sequence: CASSLGGSGWNNQPQHF. CDR3 sequence (DNA): TGTGCCAGCAGCTTAGGCGGCAGTGGATGGAACAATCAGCCCCAGCATTTT.

In the case of this clone: At one end the junction does not follow the germline gene, possibly because of a read error. The chain joins TRBV7-2 to TRBJ2-3, with 9 positions matching TRBD2. The CDR3 is made up of 12 amino acids. Looked up from germline, CDR1 is SGHTA and CDR2 is FQGNSA. The CDR3 protein is CASSLERGAPLF. The CDR3, as DNA: TGTGCCAGCAGCTTAGAGCGGGGGGCCCCCCTCTTT.

To note about this clone: One end of the junction does not line up with germline, which may come from a read error. Other DNA sequences in this specimen translate into the identical CDR3. DNA for the CDR3: TGTGCCAGCAGCCAAGGGACTAGCGGGGGCCTACGAATCTTC. Translated, it gives CASSQGTSGGLRIF. The genes are TRBV7-2 and TRBJ2-1, with TRBD2 matching over 14 bases. Germline CDR1 reads SGHTA; CDR2 reads FQGNSA. This CDR3 has 14 amino acids.